The T cell receptor beta chain under discussion was sequenced for a study of T cell responses to AZD1222 COVID-19 vaccine. The protocol was immunoSEQ multiplex PCR, while the TCRdb copy is restricted to in-frame clones and leaves out a portion. This table holds approximately 220,000 clones, 85% to 95% found once. Points on this clone: Its antigen remains unknown.

This CDR3 comprises 14 residues. Trimming cost V 7 bases and J 1 base, with 14 bases left between them. Germline CDR1 and CDR2: SGHRS and YFSETQ. Study-level results: Baseline testing showed seropositivity in only a handful of AZD1222 recipients. There were vaccine-associated CD4 TCRs across spike, dominant at 160-218 and 743-854. Receipt of two AZD1222 doses was followed by a rise in Spike-specific TCR breadth and depth.

This chain links TRBV5-1 with TRBJ1-1; D not certain. The material sequenced was peripheral blood, taken on day 0 of MenACWY control vaccination. The receptor was derived from an adult in good health. CDR3 in amino acids: CASSRTGENTEAFF. The CDR3 DNA is TGCGCCAGCTCCCGCACGGGCGAGAACACTGAAGCTTTCTTT.